The 21 T cell receptor beta chains listed next were all sequenced from one sample in a study of blood T cell repertoires in COVID-19 (dated by TCRdb to the early 2020s). Library preparation employed the immunoSEQ multiplex PCR assay. Not all clones reach the TCRdb copy of this immuneACCESS table, which keeps in-frame sequences only. Checked studies attribute under half of the gap to unresolved V genes and leave the rest unexplained. In all, the sample holds approximately 170,000 clones, and 82% of those were seen once. Of the sample, about 10% falls within the top ten clones. Specimen: peripheral blood. The source of these receptors is an elderly woman with active or convalescent COVID-19.

V is TRBV6-5 and J is TRBJ2-1; 8 nucleotides match TRBD2. Trimming cost V 6 bases and J 8 bases; bases outside gene matches: 12. The CDR3 covers 15 residues. The germline CDR1 and CDR2 sequences are MNHEY and SVGAGI. Here the CDR3 reads CASSRLGLAGDEQFF. The CDR3 DNA is TGTGCCAGCAGCCGCCTAGGGCTAGCGGGCGATGAGCAGTTCTTC.

V gene TRBV14 combines with J gene TRBJ2-5, with TRBD1 matching 8 bases. CDR1 and CDR2 from the germline V gene are SGHDN and FVKESK. Trimming at V came to 1 base and at J to 5 bases, leaving 9 bases not matched to a gene. The CDR3 has 16 residues. CDR3 nucleotides: TGTGCCAGCAGCCAAGGAGTCCGGACAGGGAAGGAGACCCAGTACTTC. It translates to CASSQGVRTGKETQYF.

The chain links TRBV9 to TRBJ2-7; maybe TRBD2 (6 bases). The V end was cut by 0 bases, the J end by 6 bases, with 10 bases between. CDR3 length equals 13 residues. CDR1 SGDLS and CDR2 YYNGEE come from the germline V gene. The CDR3 bases are TGTGCCAGCAGCGTAGGACCCGGGGGCGAGCAGTACTTC. It yields the protein CASSVGPGGEQYF.

The chain is built from TRBV7-8 and TRBJ1-4, with D tentatively TRBD1 (5 bases). V dropped 5 bases and J dropped 4 bases, with 17 bases sitting between them. This CDR3 comprises 16 residues. Germline values: CDR1 SGHVS, CDR2 FQNEAQ. The CDR3 region is CASSLYRGGYNEKLFF. The CDR3 nucleotides read TGTGCCAGCAGCCTCTATCGGGGGGGGTATAATGAAAAACTGTTTTTT.

The V call is TRBV10-2, the J call TRBJ1-5; the D gene is possibly TRBD1 (6 bases). Germline CDR1 is WSHSY and CDR2 is SAAADI. The CDR3 has 14 amino acids. V shed 5 bases and J shed 2 bases, with 10 bases lying between them. In DNA form, the CDR3 reads TGCGCCAGCAGTATCCGACAGGGCAATCAGCCCCAGCATTTT. This encodes CASSIRQGNQPQHF.

In its sample, this clone was seen once. CDR3: CASETGGSYNEQFF. The CDR3 DNA reads TGTGCCAGCGAAACGGGAGGGTCGTACAATGAGCAGTTCTTC. The gene calls are TRBV6-5 and TRBJ2-1; 8 nucleotides agree with TRBD2. Losses at the gene ends were 8 bases for V and 4 bases for J; bases not matched to a gene: 7. Germline CDR1 is MNHEY and CDR2 is SVGAGI. The CDR3 contains 14 residues.

V is TRBV24-1 and J is TRBJ2-7; 8 bases align to TRBD1. The trim removed 9 bases at V and 2 bases at J, leaving 8 bases unmatched. The CDR3 covers 14 residues. Germline V gives CDR1 KGHDR, CDR2 SFDVKD. DNA for the CDR3: TGTGCCACCGAGGGGACAGGTAGACCCTACGAGCAGTACTTC. Translation gives CATEGTGRPYEQYF.

The chain joins TRBV27 to TRBJ1-4; 7 positions agree with TRBD1. This CDR3 comprises 14 residues. The germline V gene has CDR1 MNHEY and CDR2 SMNVEV (reference sequence). The V and J ends lost 2 bases and 8 bases, in that order; junction bases with no gene match: 5. Here the CDR3 reads CASSLRGQREKLFF. The CDR3 DNA follows: TGTGCCAGCAGTTTAAGGGGACAGCGGGAAAAACTGTTTTTT.

The gene calls are TRBV28 and TRBJ2-1; 7 nucleotides line up with TRBD1. V lost 6 bases to trimming and J lost 0 bases; unmatched junction nucleotides: 8. The germline gives CDR1 MDHEN, CDR2 SYDVKM. This CDR3 is 16 amino acids long. The CDR3 DNA sequence: TGTGCCAGCAGAGGGACAGATCCCTTCTCCTACAATGAGCAGTTCTTC. Protein: CASRGTDPFSYNEQFF.

The chain combines TRBV27 with TRBJ2-3; no firm D call. The CDR3 sequence is 11 residues long. Trimming took off 8 bases at V and 6 bases at J, with 9 bases between the two ends. The germline CDR1 and CDR2 sequences are MNHEY and SMNVEV (reference sequence). The CDR3 nucleotides are TGTGCCAGCCATATCAGGGATACGCAGTATTTT. Residues: CASHIRDTQYF.

A few counts support this clone. The chain employs TRBV19 and TRBJ1-5, with D possibly being TRBD1 (6 bases). Between the trimmed V and J ends, which lost 7 bases and 5 bases, there was a span of 9 bases. Per the germline V gene, CDR1 is LNHDA and CDR2 is SQIVND (reference sequence). The CDR3 covers 12 residues. CDR3 coding DNA: TGTGCCAGTAAAACAGGGTATCAGCCCCAGCATTTT. This sequence encodes CASKTGYQPQHF.

V is TRBV5-1 and J is TRBJ2-1; possibly TRBD2 for D (6 bases). V lost 0 bases and J lost 3, with 13 bases in between. CDR3 length: 16 amino acids. Germline V CDR1 and CDR2: SGHRS, YFSETQ. The DNA for the CDR3 is TGCGCCAGCAGCTTGGTTCCGGGAGTCGGCTACAATGAGCAGTTCTTC. The encoded protein is CASSLVPGVGYNEQFF. Looking up the rest from reference TRBV5-1 and TRBJ2-1 gives the full variable domain: KAGVTQTPRYLIKTRGQQVTLSCSPISGHRSVSWYQQTPGQGLQFLFEYFSETQRNKGNFPGRFSGRQFSNSRSEMNVSTLELGDSALYLCASSLVPGVGYNEQFFGPGTRLTVL.

The rearrangement links TRBV12-3 or TRBV12-4 to TRBJ1-5; TRBD1 matches at 8 bases. The CDR3 length is 13 residues. The ends lost 2 bases at V and 7 bases at J; junction bases unmatched: 1. The CDR3 loop is CASSLTGGQPQHF. In DNA form, the CDR3 reads TGTGCCAGCAGTTTAACAGGGGGGCAGCCCCAGCATTTT.

The chain is built from TRBV5-4 and TRBJ2-7, with 8 bases that match TRBD2. CDR3 length equals 15 residues. CDR1 and CDR2 from the germline V gene are SGHNT and YYREEE (reference sequence). Germline trimming cut 0 bases from V and 1 base from J; bases unmatched to any gene: 3. CDR3 protein: CASSLEPGGSYEQYF. DNA of the CDR3: TGTGCCAGCAGCTTGGAGCCGGGGGGGTCCTACGAGCAGTACTTC.

V is TRBV19 and J is TRBJ2-3; 14 bases are a match to TRBD2. The CDR3 covers 15 residues. The J segment lost 4 bases and the V segment lost 6 bases, leaving 3 bases of the junction unmatched. Germline V gene data show CDR1 as LNHDA and CDR2 as SQIVND (reference sequence). The CDR3 coding sequence is TGTGCCAGTAGGACGGGACTAGCGGGAGCAGATACGCAGTATTTT. Translated, it gives CASRTGLAGADTQYF.

The V call is TRBV9, the J call TRBJ2-7, with 16 bases lining up with TRBD2. This CDR3 is 18 amino acids long. Germline loops: CDR1 SGDLS, CDR2 YYNGEE. The J segment lost 2 bases and the V segment lost 4 bases, leaving 9 bases of the junction unmatched. CDR3 residues: CASSRGTSGREWPYEQYF. The CDR3 coding sequence is TGTGCCAGCAGCAGAGGGACTAGCGGGAGGGAGTGGCCCTACGAGCAGTACTTC. The full variable domain, with the rest looked up from reference TRBV9 and TRBJ2-7, is DSGVTQTPKHLITATGQRVTLRCSPRSGDLSVYWYQQSLDQGLQFLIQYYNGEERAKGNILERFSAQQFPDLHSELNLSSLELGDSALYFCASSRGTSGREWPYEQYFGPGTRLTVT.

J is TRBJ1-5 and V is TRBV23-1; a weak D match, TRBD1 (5 bases). TRBV23-1 is placed among ORFs of uncertain function. V lost 0 bases and J lost 0, with 18 bases in between. The CDR3 is made up of 19 amino acids. This CDR3 is CASSQSFGAFPYSNQPQHF. The CDR3 region has the DNA TGCGCCAGCAGTCAATCATTTGGGGCCTTCCCCTATAGCAATCAGCCCCAGCATTTT.

The chain is built from TRBV30 and TRBJ2-7, with 8 bases fitting TRBD1. Trimming removed 2 bases from V and 5 bases from J; junction bases left unmatched: 5. This CDR3 spans 13 amino acids. Germline V gives CDR1 GTSNPN, CDR2 SVGIG (reference sequence). CDR3 protein: CAWSPDRDHEQYF. The CDR3 DNA sequence: TGTGCCTGGAGTCCGGACAGGGACCACGAGCAGTACTTC.

V usage is TRBV11-1 and J usage is TRBJ2-1; 7 bases map to TRBD2. The length of the CDR3 is 14 residues. After removal of 5 bases from V and 5 bases from J, the junction contained 6 bases not matched to a gene. Germline V gene sequence: CDR1 SGHAT, CDR2 FQDESV (reference sequence). The CDR3 loop reads CASSRAGVNNEQFF. In nucleotides, the CDR3 is TGTGCCAGCAGCCGGGCGGGAGTGAACAATGAGCAGTTCTTC.

This rearrangement joins TRBV28 to TRBJ1-5; 7 bases fit TRBD1. The V gene end was trimmed by 5 bases and the J gene end by 0 bases; junction bases not matched to a gene: 7. From germline, CDR1 is MDHEN and CDR2 SYDVKM. The CDR3 has 16 amino acids. CDR3 in amino acids: CASSRDSYNSNQPQHF. CDR3 in DNA: TGTGCCAGCAGTCGGGACAGTTATAATAGCAATCAGCCCCAGCATTTT.

The chain carries TRBV11-3 and TRBJ2-1; 7 bases are a match to TRBD2. Germline CDR1 SGHNT, CDR2 YENEEA. The CDR3 is made up of 16 amino acids. V dropped 1 base and J dropped 6; count of bases not matched to a gene: 9. The CDR3 nucleotides read TGTGCCAGCAGCTTAGGGGCCGGGGCTAGCGGCAATGAGCAGTTCTTC. Its translation: CASSLGAGASGNEQFF. Together with reference TRBV11-3 and TRBJ2-1, the CDR3 gives the full variable domain: EAGVVQSPRYKIIEKKQPVAFWCNPISGHNTLYWYLQNLGQGPELLIRYENEEAVDDSQLPKDRFSAERLKGVDSTLKIQPAELGDSAVYLCASSLGAGASGNEQFFGPGTRLTVL.